The present T cell receptor (beta chain) was sequenced within a study of graft-versus-host responses after intestinal transplantation. Across the whole study: All recipients were given anti-thymocyte globulin induction, and tacrolimus and steroids were then administered for three to four years.

Points on this clone: Its target is not known.

The table came from immunoSEQ multiplex PCR; TCRdb's copy has only in-frame clones and leaves some out. The table records about 90,000 clones, around 83% of them present only once. Study outcomes and limitations: In patients with graft-donor T cell macrochimerism, allograft graft-versus-host to host-versus-graft clonal ratios were high. GvH clone levels peaked in circulation, and this peak was associated with early post-transplant HvG declines.

Germline V lookup: CDR1 SNHLY, CDR2 FYNNEI. This CDR3 has 12 amino acids. The chain couples TRBV2 to TRBJ2-5; D is possibly TRBD2 (6 bases). The end of the DNA aligns better with TRBJ2-7, so the J call may be wrong. Sample: unstimulated CD8+ T cells sorted from spleen or lymph node cells, taken before intestinal transplant. The sequence derives from a human donor who received an intestinal transplant. CDR3 in DNA: TGTGCCAGCGTCGGGGGATCCTACGAGCAGTACTTC. It specifies CASVGGSYEQYF.